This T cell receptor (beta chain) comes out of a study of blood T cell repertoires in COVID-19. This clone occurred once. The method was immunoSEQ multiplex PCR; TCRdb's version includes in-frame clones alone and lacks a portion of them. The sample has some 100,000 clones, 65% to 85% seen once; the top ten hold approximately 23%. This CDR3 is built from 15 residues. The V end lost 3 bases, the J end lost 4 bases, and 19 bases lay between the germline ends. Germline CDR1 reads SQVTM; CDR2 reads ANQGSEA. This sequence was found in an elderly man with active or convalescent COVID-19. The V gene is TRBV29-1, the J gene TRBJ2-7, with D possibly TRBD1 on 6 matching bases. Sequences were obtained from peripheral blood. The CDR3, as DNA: TGCAGCGTTGAGCTATACCAGGGGCAGGCTTACGAGCAGTACTTC. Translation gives CSVELYQGQAYEQYF.